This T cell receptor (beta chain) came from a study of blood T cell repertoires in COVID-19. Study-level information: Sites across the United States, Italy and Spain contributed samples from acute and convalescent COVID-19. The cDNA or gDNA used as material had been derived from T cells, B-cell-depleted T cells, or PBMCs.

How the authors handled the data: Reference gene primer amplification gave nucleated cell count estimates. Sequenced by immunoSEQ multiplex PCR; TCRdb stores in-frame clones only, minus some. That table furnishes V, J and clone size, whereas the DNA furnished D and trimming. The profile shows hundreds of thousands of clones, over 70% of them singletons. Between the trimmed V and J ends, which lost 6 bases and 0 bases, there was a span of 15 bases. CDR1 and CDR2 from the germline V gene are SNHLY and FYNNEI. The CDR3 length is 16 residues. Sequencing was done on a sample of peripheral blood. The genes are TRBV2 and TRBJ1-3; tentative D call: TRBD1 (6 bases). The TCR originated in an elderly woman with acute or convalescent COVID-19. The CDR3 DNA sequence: TGTGCCAGCAGGTACGGACAGCCCCGCTCTGGAAACACCATATATTTT. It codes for CASRYGQPRSGNTIYF.